This T cell receptor beta chain originates from a study of blood T cell repertoires in COVID-19. In the study overall: Samples representing acute and convalescent COVID-19 were sourced from the United States, Italy and Spain. Sample material is recorded as cDNA or gDNA derived from T cells, B-cell-depleted T cells, or PBMCs.

CDR3 length: 16 residues. Unmatched junction bases numbered 9, after V lost 6 bases and J lost 0 bases. Germline loops: CDR1 SGHTA, CDR2 FQGNSA. This clone was detected once. Per the study methods: The authors estimated nucleated cell counts from reference gene primer amplification. TCRdb keeps only in-frame clones here, not all; method: immunoSEQ multiplex PCR. The V and J calls and clone size are taken from that table; D and trimming were inferred from the DNA. The sample lists roughly 140,000 clones; around four fifths were seen once. Sequencing was carried out using peripheral blood. The genes are TRBV7-2 and TRBJ2-3; the match to TRBD1 covers 7 bases. The sequence came from a human donor in a cohort sampled during active COVID-19. Written as DNA, the CDR3 is TGTGCCAGCAGGCAAGGGGGCTCGGCTAGCACAGATACGCAGTATTTT. Its translation is CASRQGGSASTDTQYF.